A single sample gave rise to the 21 T cell receptor beta chains below, sequenced in a study of control samples from healthy donors and cancer patients. Repertoires were generated with immunoSEQ multiplex PCR, while TCRdb's copy carries only in-frame clones and drops some. Among some 120,000 clones, just over 90% were seen once, and the ten largest hold about 1.5%. Sequencing was done on a sample of PBMCs. The receptors were gathered from a man aged 45 to 65 with head and neck cancer.

The chain joins TRBV3-1 (or the pseudogene TRBV3-2) to TRBJ2-1; 13 bases map to TRBD2. CDR3 size: 16 residues. J lost 11 bases, V lost 1 base, and 8 bases had no gene match. In germline, CDR1 is LGHDT, CDR2 YNNKEL (reference sequence). The CDR3 DNA sequence: TGTGCCAGCAGCCAAGGACTAGCGGGGGGCCTGAACAAGCAGTTCTTC. It specifies CASSQGLAGGLNKQFF.

The chain combines TRBV9 with TRBJ2-1, with 13 bases aligning to TRBD2. Germline values: CDR1 SGDLS, CDR2 YYNGEE. V was pared by 3 bases and J by 13 bases, with 10 bases of the junction left unmatched. The CDR3 extends over 15 amino acids. CDR3: CASSEGLAGMNGQFF. The CDR3 nucleotides read TGTGCCAGCAGCGAGGGACTAGCGGGGATGAATGGCCAGTTCTTC.

The chain employs TRBV7-2 and TRBJ1-5; unclear D gene. The ends were cut back, 7 bases at V and 0 bases at J, with 16 bases in the middle. CDR1 is SGHTA, CDR2 FQGNSA, per germline. The CDR3 runs 16 residues. The DNA of the CDR3 is TGTGCCAGCAACTCCGCGTGGGGTCTTAGCAATCAGCCCCAGCATTTT. Translated: CASNSAWGLSNQPQHF.

The chain carries TRBV27 and TRBJ2-7; weak D call: TRBD1 (5 bases). The germline gives CDR1 MNHEY, CDR2 SMNVEV (reference sequence). The CDR3 runs 13 residues. V was clipped by 9 bases and J by 5 bases, with 17 bases between them. Here the CDR3 DNA reads TGTGCCAGTGCGACTCCCCCAGGGCACGAGCAGTACTTC. Its translation is CASATPPGHEQYF.

V and J are TRBV14 and TRBJ2-1; 9 bases line up with TRBD2. The germline V gene encodes CDR1 SGHDN and CDR2 FVKESK. The V segment lost 6 bases and the J segment 3 bases; nucleotides outside the gene matches: 3. The CDR3 sequence is 14 residues long. The DNA of the CDR3 is TGTGCCAGCAGTAGACTAGCGGTCTACAATGAGCAGTTCTTC. Its translation: CASSRLAVYNEQFF.

The V call is TRBV3-1 (or the pseudogene TRBV3-2), the J call TRBJ1-2; 8 bases match TRBD1. Germline CDR1 and CDR2: LGHDT and YNNKEL (reference sequence). The CDR3 totals 16 residues. With V trimmed by 7 bases and J by 6 bases, 16 bases remained unmatched. The CDR3 sequence is CASTFGTGYKNDGYTF. The CDR3 DNA sequence: TGTGCCAGCACTTTCGGGACAGGTTATAAAAACGATGGCTACACCTTC.

This clone came up once. The V call is TRBV3-1 (or the pseudogene TRBV3-2), the J call TRBJ2-7; the D is unclear. The CDR3 has 13 residues. Trimming cost V 1 base and J 3 bases, with 7 bases left between them. CDR1 is LGHDT, CDR2 YNNKEL, per germline (reference sequence). This chain's CDR3 is CASSQGGIYEQYF. In DNA, the CDR3 is TGTGCCAGCAGCCAAGGGGGAATCTACGAGCAGTACTTC.

The chain has TRBV27 and TRBJ1-2, with D unresolved. Germline CDR1 reads MNHEY; CDR2 reads SMNVEV (reference sequence). Trimming left V 3 bases short and J 4 bases short, with 12 bases between. The CDR3 has 14 residues. The CDR3 is CASSFRPRGYGYTF. Here the CDR3 DNA reads TGTGCCAGCAGTTTCAGGCCTCGGGGCTATGGCTACACCTTC.

This clone was detected only once. V is TRBV19 and J is TRBJ2-3; TRBD2 matches 11 bases. The CDR3 is 16 amino acids. Germline loops: CDR1 LNHDA, CDR2 SQIVND (reference sequence). V gave up 6 bases and J gave up 1 base; unmatched junction bases: 6. CDR3 nucleotide sequence: TGTGCCAGTAGCTCCCCGGGACTAGCGGGCACAGATACGCAGTATTTT. As protein: CASSSPGLAGTDTQYF. The entire variable domain, with the rest obtained from reference TRBV19 and TRBJ2-3, is as follows: DGGITQSPKYLFRKEGQNVTLSCEQNLNHDAMYWYRQDPGQGLRLIYYSQIVNDFQKGDIAEGYSVSREKKESFPLTVTSAQKNPTAFYLCASSSPGLAGTDTQYFGPGTRLTVL.

The chain recombines TRBV4-3 with TRBJ2-2; D not resolved. The germline V gene encodes CDR1 LGHNA and CDR2 YSLEER. The V and J ends lost 4 bases and 7 bases respectively, with 13 bases between them. CDR3 length: 14 residues. The CDR3 region has the DNA TGCGCCAGCAGCCTCTTCCAAGGCGGCGGGGAGCTGTTTTTT. It yields the protein CASSLFQGGGELFF.

The chain combines TRBV6-2 or TRBV6-3 with TRBJ1-4, with 10 bases lining up with TRBD1. From germline, CDR1 is MNHEY and CDR2 SVGEGT. The V gene end was trimmed by 6 bases and the J gene end by 7 bases; junction bases not matched to a gene: 5. The CDR3 is 14 residues long. The CDR3 reads CASRPDRGREKLFF. The CDR3 coding sequence is TGTGCCAGCAGACCTGACAGGGGGCGTGAAAAACTGTTTTTT.

The chain carries TRBV29-1 and TRBJ2-2; D gene uncertain. V lost 5 bases, J lost 6 bases, and 7 bases lay in between. The CDR3 runs 11 residues. CDR1 is SQVTM, CDR2 ANQGSEA, per germline. Here the CDR3 DNA reads TGCAGCGTTCGTTCTCCCGGGGAGCTGTTTTTT. It codes for CSVRSPGELFF.

The chain joins TRBV27 to TRBJ1-6; D unclear. The CDR3 contains 18 residues. Germline CDR1 is MNHEY and CDR2 is SMNVEV (reference sequence). V was pared by 3 bases and J by 6 bases, with 21 bases between. CDR3 amino acids: CASSLSPSRGGSNSPLHF. DNA of the CDR3: TGTGCCAGCAGTTTGTCGCCCTCACGAGGTGGTAGTAATTCACCCCTCCACTTT.

This clone was observed once. The rearrangement uses TRBV28 and TRBJ1-1, with D maybe TRBD1 (5 bases). The CDR3 loop spans 14 amino acids. Per the germline V gene, CDR1 is MDHEN and CDR2 is SYDVKM. Trimming pared 6 bases from V and 4 bases from J, leaving 15 bases between. The CDR3 bases are TGTGCCAGCAGAAATCAGGGAAAAGGCACTGAAGCTTTCTTT. This translates into CASRNQGKGTEAFF.

The chain recombines TRBV7-9 with TRBJ1-5; unclear D gene. V was clipped by 1 base and J by 1 base, with 8 bases between them. The CDR3 is made up of 15 amino acids. The germline V gene has CDR1 SEHNR and CDR2 FQNEAQ (reference sequence). The CDR3 here is CASSLVGRSNQPQHF. The CDR3 bases are TGTGCCAGCAGCTTAGTAGGGAGGAGCAATCAGCCCCAGCATTTT. Full variable domain (remainder filled in from reference TRBV7-9 and TRBJ1-5): DTGVSQNPRHKITKRGQNVTFRCDPISEHNRLYWYRQTLGQGPEFLTYFQNEAQLEKSRLLSDRFSAERPKGSFSTLEIQRTEQGDSAMYLCASSLVGRSNQPQHFGDGTRLSIL.

This clone occurred a few times. The chain employs TRBV30 and TRBJ2-7; D gene unclear. CDR1 is GTSNPN and CDR2 is SVGIG in the germline V gene (reference sequence). The CDR3 extends over 15 amino acids. V was clipped by 0 bases and J by 1 base, with 13 bases between them. CDR3 nucleotides: TGTGCCTGGAGTGTATTCGGGTGGGGTTCCTACGAGCAGTACTTC. This translates into CAWSVFGWGSYEQYF.

This sequence joins TRBV25-1 and TRBJ2-2; no clear D. Looked up from germline, CDR1 is MGHDK and CDR2 is SYGVNS. V shed 1 base and J shed 2 bases, with 8 bases lying between them. This CDR3 is built from 15 residues. For the CDR3, the DNA is TGTGCCAGCAGTGAATGGAACAGTAACACCGGGGAGCTGTTTTTT. Translated, it gives CASSEWNSNTGELFF.

This clone was recorded only once. V usage is TRBV7-2 and J usage is TRBJ2-3; 10 bases align to TRBD2. With 3 bases clipped from V and 6 bases from J, the junction kept 18 bases outside the gene matches. Germline CDR1 and CDR2: SGHTA and FQGNSA. The CDR3 consists of 19 residues. The CDR3 loop reads CASSFRLGGAGGPLDTQYF. CDR3 DNA: TGTGCCAGCAGCTTTAGGTTGGGAGGAGCGGGGGGGCCGTTGGATACGCAGTATTTT.

The gene calls are TRBV6-5 and TRBJ2-3; D not resolved. The V and J ends lost 5 bases and 2 bases respectively, with 5 bases between them. The CDR3 has 12 amino acids. Germline loops: CDR1 MNHEY, CDR2 SVGAGI. CDR3 amino acids: CASSPHTDTQYF. CDR3 bases: TGTGCCAGCAGTCCCCACACAGATACGCAGTATTTT.

The V and J genes are TRBV5-5 and TRBJ1-1; no firm D call. V was pared by 4 bases and J by 2 bases, with 3 bases between. CDR1 and CDR2 from the germline V gene are SGHKS and YYEKEE (reference sequence). This CDR3 comprises 11 residues. The CDR3 DNA reads as TGTGCCAGCAGCCAAAACACTGAAGCTTTCTTT. Residues: CASSQNTEAFF.

This chain links TRBV24-1 with TRBJ2-3; 7 bases are a match to TRBD1. The CDR3 totals 19 residues. The germline V gene has CDR1 KGHDR and CDR2 SFDVKD. The J segment lost 2 bases and the V segment lost 7 bases, leaving 20 bases of the junction unmatched. Here the CDR3 reads CATSIPGQRAGLHTDTQYF. The CDR3 nucleotides read TGTGCCACCAGCATACCGGGACAGAGGGCGGGCCTACACACAGATACGCAGTATTTT.